This T cell receptor (beta chain) is drawn from a study of blood T cell repertoires in COVID-19. The repertoire was sequenced with immunoSEQ multiplex PCR; TCRdb's copy has only in-frame clones and lacks some. The sample carries some 44,000 clones, roughly 92% recorded once. The CDR3 length is 15 residues. The junction had 11 bases not matched to a gene; V was cut back by 4 bases and J by 7 bases. The germline CDR1 and CDR2 sequences are SGHNT and YYREEE (reference sequence). The receptor comes from a middle-aged man with active COVID-19. Material for sequencing was peripheral blood. The rearrangement uses TRBV5-4 and TRBJ2-1; 7 bases map to TRBD1. DNA of the CDR3: TGTGCCAGCAGCCCCCAGGGGGACCTCGGGAATGAGCAGTTCTTC. It encodes CASSPQGDLGNEQFF.